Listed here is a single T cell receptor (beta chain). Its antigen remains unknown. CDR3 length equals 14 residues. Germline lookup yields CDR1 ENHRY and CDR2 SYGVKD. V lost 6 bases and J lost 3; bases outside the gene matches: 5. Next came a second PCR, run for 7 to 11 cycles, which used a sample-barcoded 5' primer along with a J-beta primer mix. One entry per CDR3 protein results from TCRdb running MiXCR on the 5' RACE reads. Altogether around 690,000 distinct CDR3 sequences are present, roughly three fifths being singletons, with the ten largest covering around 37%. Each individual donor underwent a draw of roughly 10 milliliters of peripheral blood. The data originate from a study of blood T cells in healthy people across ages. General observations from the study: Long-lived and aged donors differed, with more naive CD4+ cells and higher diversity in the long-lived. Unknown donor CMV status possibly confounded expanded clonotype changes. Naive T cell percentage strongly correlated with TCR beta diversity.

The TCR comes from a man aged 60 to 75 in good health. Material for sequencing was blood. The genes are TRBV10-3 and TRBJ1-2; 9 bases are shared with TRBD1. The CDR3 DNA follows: TGTGCCATCAGCCCGGGACAGGGAGACTATGGCTACACCTTC. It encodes CAISPGQGDYGYTF.